A single sample is the source of the 5 T cell receptor beta chains below, sequenced in a study of identifying expanded T cells in peripheral blood. Clones were sequenced by immunoSEQ multiplex PCR, and TCRdb holds only the in-frame ones, with some missing. This table has fewer than 130,000 clones, 75% to 90% appearing once. Sequencing used blood. All receptors come from a person aged 18 to 75 in good health.

The J gene is TRBJ2-5, the V gene TRBV7-2; tentatively, D is TRBD1 or TRBD2 (6 bases each). V dropped 3 bases and J dropped 4 bases, with 9 bases sitting between them. This CDR3 contains 13 residues. In germline, CDR1 is SGHTA, CDR2 FQGNSA. CDR3 DNA sequence: TGTGCCAGCAGCTTCAGGGGAGGAGAGACCCAGTACTTC. Translating gives CASSFRGGETQYF. The full variable domain, its missing parts supplied by reference TRBV7-2 and TRBJ2-5, is GAGVSQSPSNKVTEKGKDVELRCDPISGHTALYWYRQSLGQGLEFLIYFQGNSAPDKSGLPSDRFSAERTGGSVSTLTIQRTQQEDSAVYLCASSFRGGETQYFGPGTRLLVL.

The rearrangement links TRBV12-5 to TRBJ1-1; 7 nucleotides match TRBD1. Germline CDR1 and CDR2: LGHNT and FRNRAP. This CDR3 is built from 13 residues. The ends lost 6 bases at V and 1 base at J; junction bases unmatched: 2. CDR3 DNA: TGTGCTAGTGGACCAGGGGGGAACACTGAAGCTTTCTTT. Residues: CASGPGGNTEAFF.

The chain joins TRBV19 to TRBJ2-5; 7 bases agree with TRBD2. Germline V lookup: CDR1 LNHDA, CDR2 SQIVND (reference sequence). The CDR3 length is 15 residues. V was pared by 2 bases and J by 5 bases, with 8 bases of the junction left unmatched. The CDR3 loop is CASSIMGGSSETQYF. The CDR3 DNA reads as TGTGCCAGTAGTATAATGGGGGGGTCGTCGGAGACCCAGTACTTC.

CDR3 loop: CASSEVLGVAGPEAFF. The DNA for the CDR3 is TGTGCCAGCAGTGAAGTACTCGGGGTTGCGGGGCCTGAAGCTTTCTTT. The genes are TRBV6-1 and TRBJ1-1, with D perhaps TRBD1 (5 bases). The germline V and J ends were trimmed by 1 base and 6 bases, with 18 bases remaining between them. Germline V gene sequence: CDR1 MNHNS, CDR2 SASEGT. CDR3 length: 16 residues.

The chain links TRBV13 to TRBJ2-5; D gene ambiguous. The J call may be wrong; the DNA end is better matched by TRBJ2-7. The germline V gene has CDR1 PRHDT and CDR2 FYEKMQ (reference sequence). The CDR3 extends over 15 amino acids. The CDR3 here is CASSLYGKGFHEQYF. CDR3 coding DNA: TGTGCCAGCAGCTTATATGGGAAGGGATTCCACGAGCAGTACTTC.